The 20 T cell receptor beta chains below come from one sample, sequenced in a study of shared clonotypes between healthy human individuals. Using immunoSEQ multiplex PCR, the repertoire was profiled, and TCRdb retains in-frame clones only, with some absent. In the table there are around 600,000 clones, around 96% of which are singletons. Terminally differentiated effector memory CD45RA+ cells were left out of the naive CD8 fraction, which was CD45RO-negative and positively selected for CCR7. The specimen was naive CD8+ T cells sorted from blood. The receptors originated from a woman aged 25 to 45 in good health.

The V and J genes are TRBV29-1 and TRBJ2-1, with no clear D. CDR1 is SQVTM, CDR2 ANQGSEA, per germline. This CDR3 spans 12 amino acids. V was pared by 8 bases and J by 4 bases, with 12 bases between. CDR3 sequence: CSPYNGYNEQFF. Written as DNA, the CDR3 is TGCAGCCCCTATAACGGATACAATGAGCAGTTCTTC.

J is TRBJ1-2 and V is TRBV6-5; D is uncertain. The CDR3 contains 15 residues. Per germline, CDR1 MNHEY and CDR2 SVGAGI. Between the trimmed V and J ends, which lost 2 bases and 1 base, there was a span of 11 bases. The CDR3 DNA reads as TGTGCCAGCAGTTACGTCGGGGAGGATAACTATGGCTACACCTTC. Translating gives CASSYVGEDNYGYTF.

The chain carries TRBV7-9 and TRBJ2-2; 7 nucleotides line up with TRBD2. This CDR3 region has 16 residues. Losses at the gene ends were 10 bases for V and 6 bases for J; bases not matched to a gene: 17. The V gene's germline CDR1 is SEHNR and CDR2 FQNEAQ (reference sequence). CDR3 in amino acids: CATSPTGGRGPGELFF. The CDR3 nucleotides are TGTGCCACCTCCCCAACGGGGGGACGTGGTCCCGGGGAGCTGTTTTTT. The variable domain in full, with the rest retrieved from reference TRBV7-9 and TRBJ2-2, is DTGVSQNPRHKITKRGQNVTFRCDPISEHNRLYWYRQTLGQGPEFLTYFQNEAQLEKSRLLSDRFSAERPKGSFSTLEIQRTEQGDSAMYLCATSPTGGRGPGELFFGEGSRLTVL.

This chain links TRBV7-9 with TRBJ1-1; D possibly corresponds to TRBD1 (5 bases). Germline V lookup: CDR1 SEHNR, CDR2 FQNEAQ (reference sequence). The CDR3 spans 17 residues. Trimming shortened V by 3 bases and J by 1 base, and 18 bases separated the two germline ends. The CDR3: CASSLDTLPPENTEAFF. The CDR3 DNA is TGTGCCAGCAGCTTGGACACTCTCCCTCCGGAGAACACTGAAGCTTTCTTT.

V usage is TRBV21-1 and J usage is TRBJ1-2. TRBV21-1 is annotated as a pseudogene. This CDR3 comprises 13 residues. CDR3 in DNA: TGTGCCAGCAGCAAAAAGGCAGCACTGGGCTACACCTTC. Its protein product is CASSKKAALGYTF.

This chain uses TRBV2 with TRBJ1-5; the match to TRBD1 covers 7 bases. The CDR3 has 16 residues. V dropped 0 bases and J dropped 7; count of bases not matched to a gene: 9. CDR1 SNHLY and CDR2 FYNNEI come from the germline V gene. CDR3 nucleotide sequence: TGTGCCAGCAGTGAAGCGCAAGGGGGCGCAGGGCAGCCCCAGCATTTT. It specifies CASSEAQGGAGQPQHF.

This rearrangement joins TRBV4-1 to TRBJ1-1, with D possibly TRBD1 on 6 matching bases. This CDR3 contains 15 residues. Trimming left V 0 bases short and J 4 bases short, with 12 bases between. In germline, CDR1 is MGHRA, CDR2 YSYEKL. CDR3 bases: TGCGCCAGCAGCCAAGAGACAGGCCGCGGCACTGAAGCTTTCTTT. It yields the protein CASSQETGRGTEAFF.

The chain joins TRBV6-6 to TRBJ1-5, with a weak D call TRBD1 (6 bases). Trimming left V 8 bases short and J 2 bases short, with 10 bases between. The CDR3 extends over 13 amino acids. The V gene's germline CDR1 is MNHNY and CDR2 SVGAGI (reference sequence). CDR3 amino acids: CASWPGGNQPQHF. CDR3 DNA sequence: TGTGCCAGCTGGCCAGGGGGCAATCAGCCCCAGCATTTT.

CDR3 residues: CASAGLAGPGEQYF. Written as DNA, the CDR3 is TGTGCCAGCGCGGGACTAGCGGGACCCGGCGAGCAGTACTTC. The chain recombines TRBV28 with TRBJ2-7; 13 bases map to TRBD2. The CDR3 loop spans 14 amino acids. The germline V gene encodes CDR1 MDHEN and CDR2 SYDVKM. J gave up 6 bases and V 8 bases, and 7 bases lay outside the gene matches.

This clone came up once. V usage is TRBV19 and J usage is TRBJ2-7, with 11 nucleotides matching TRBD2. The CDR3 has 17 residues. Germline CDR1 LNHDA, CDR2 SQIVND (reference sequence). The V and J ends lost 0 bases and 3 bases, in that order; junction bases with no gene match: 7. CDR3 bases: TGTGCCAGTAGTATAGATTCTGGACTAGCGGGTCTCTACGAGCAGTACTTC. Translation gives CASSIDSGLAGLYEQYF.

The rearrangement links TRBV9 to TRBJ2-1; 11 nucleotides align to TRBD2. The CDR3 is made up of 15 amino acids. V trimming: 4 bases; J trimming: 5 bases; junction bases outside the gene matches: 5. From germline, CDR1 is SGDLS and CDR2 YYNGEE. The CDR3 coding sequence is TGTGCCAGCAGCATAGCGGGAGGGCCAAACAATGAGCAGTTCTTC. It codes for CASSIAGGPNNEQFF.

The chain is built from TRBV27 and TRBJ2-7; D is perhaps TRBD1 (6 bases). Germline assignment: CDR1 MNHEY and CDR2 SMNVEV (reference sequence). Trimming removed 5 bases at V and 7 bases at J, with 15 bases between. This CDR3 region has 13 residues. CDR3 sequence reads: CASSPGPQGEQYF. The CDR3 bases are TGTGCCAGCAGTCCGGGACCCCAGGGGGAGCAGTACTTC.

This chain joins TRBV13 and TRBJ2-7; 10 nucleotides line up with TRBD1. Germline V gene sequence: CDR1 PRHDT, CDR2 FYEKMQ (reference sequence). CDR3 length: 15 amino acids. The J segment lost 5 bases and the V segment lost 5 bases, leaving 9 bases of the junction unmatched. This CDR3 reads CASSHNPGTGDEQYF. In DNA form, the CDR3 reads TGTGCCAGCAGCCACAATCCCGGGACAGGGGACGAGCAGTACTTC.

V and J are TRBV5-5 and TRBJ2-2, with 10 bases lining up with TRBD2. V shed 7 bases and J 4 bases; nucleotides not matched to a gene: 16. Germline V gene sequence: CDR1 SGHKS, CDR2 YYEKEE (reference sequence). The CDR3 extends over 18 amino acids. The DNA for the CDR3 is TGTGCCAGCCTAGGTTGGGGTGCTAGCGGGAGTCGCACCGGGGAGCTGTTTTTT. Translated: CASLGWGASGSRTGELFF.

The chain links TRBV29-1 to TRBJ2-7, with TRBD2 matching 8 bases. V lost 6 bases to trimming and J lost 4 bases; unmatched junction nucleotides: 8. The CDR3 sequence is 13 residues long. Germline loops: CDR1 SQVTM, CDR2 ANQGSEA. In DNA form, the CDR3 reads TGCAGCGTAGCGAGCGGGAGTGGGTACGAGCAGTACTTC. Translating gives CSVASGSGYEQYF.

J is TRBJ2-7 and V is TRBV4-2; 14 positions match TRBD2. Germline CDR1 is LGHNA and CDR2 is YNFKEQ. The CDR3 spans 19 residues. The V gene end was trimmed by 5 bases and the J gene end by 3 bases; junction bases not matched to a gene: 15. In nucleotides, the CDR3 is TGTGCCAGCAGCTTGGATGGAGCGGGACTAGCGGGAGTGGACTACGAGCAGTACTTC. The encoded protein is CASSLDGAGLAGVDYEQYF.

This clone was observed a single time. V gene TRBV2 combines with J gene TRBJ2-7; no clear D. Deletions cut 3 bases from V and 4 bases from J, with 4 bases between. The CDR3 has 11 amino acids. Germline V gene lookup returns CDR1 SNHLY and CDR2 FYNNEI. CDR3 protein: CASSDWYEQYF. The CDR3 nucleotides read TGTGCCAGCAGTGATTGGTACGAGCAGTACTTC.

The gene calls are TRBV5-1 and TRBJ1-1, with a possible D match to TRBD1 (5 bases). This CDR3 is 13 amino acids long. Trimming cost V 4 bases and J 3 bases, with 10 bases left between them. Germline CDR1 is SGHRS and CDR2 is YFSETQ. In DNA, the CDR3 is TGCGCCAGCAGCCCCGCAGGGTACACTGAAGCTTTCTTT. This gives the protein CASSPAGYTEAFF.

This clone is a singleton in its sample. CDR3: CASSLGAGATQYF. The CDR3 DNA follows: TGTGCCAGCAGCTTAGGGGCGGGGGCGACGCAGTATTTT. This chain joins TRBV7-7 and TRBJ2-3; D possibly corresponds to TRBD2 (7 bases). The CDR3 is made up of 13 amino acids. Germline-derived CDR1 and CDR2 are SSHAT and FNYEAQ (reference sequence). V was trimmed by 1 base and J by 9 bases, leaving 11 bases between them.

On this clone: This same CDR3 is encoded by further DNA sequences in the sample. This chain connects TRBV27 to TRBJ2-7, with 7 bases fitting TRBD1. J was trimmed by 2 bases and V by 6 bases; bases with no gene match: 4. Germline V gene lookup returns CDR1 MNHEY and CDR2 SMNVEV (reference sequence). The CDR3 totals 13 residues. The CDR3 region is CASSFGQAYEQYF. For the CDR3, the DNA is TGTGCCAGCAGCTTCGGACAGGCCTACGAGCAGTACTTC.